Listed here are 17 T cell receptor beta chains from one sample, sequenced in a study of cytomegalovirus exposure and HLA in healthy donors. This PCR relied on a set of 60 Vbeta primers and 13 Jbeta primers. Libraries were prepared by immunoSEQ multiplex PCR; TCRdb keeps only in-frame clonotypes and omits some of them. The data contain some 160,000 clones, about 86% of them singletons. Sequencing was done on a sample of PBMCs. Receptors originate from a woman aged 18 to 35 in good health and CMV-seronegative.

The chain uses TRBV2 and TRBJ1-2, with 7 positions matching TRBD1. The CDR3 length is 14 residues. V lost 5 bases and J lost 5; bases outside the gene matches: 8. The germline V gene has CDR1 SNHLY and CDR2 FYNNEI. CDR3 DNA sequence: TGTGCCAGCAGTAAGACAGGGATTTGGTATGGCTACACCTTC. It specifies CASSKTGIWYGYTF.

The DNA of the CDR3 is TGTGCCAGCAGCTTAACGAGACTAGCGGGGGGCAATGAGCAGTTCTTC. This sequence encodes CASSLTRLAGGNEQFF. The V and J genes are TRBV7-6 and TRBJ2-1; TRBD2 matches at 13 bases. V lost 2 bases to trimming and J lost 6 bases; unmatched junction nucleotides: 4. Germline lookup yields CDR1 SGHVS and CDR2 FNYEAQ. The CDR3 is 16 residues long.

J is TRBJ2-2 and V is TRBV7-9; TRBD1 matches at 8 bases. V gave up 5 bases and J gave up 0 bases; unmatched junction bases: 11. The CDR3 is 18 residues long. Germline values: CDR1 SEHNR, CDR2 FQNEAQ (reference sequence). The CDR3 nucleotides are TGTGCCAGCAGCCAAACGGACAGGGTGGGAACGAACACCGGGGAGCTGTTTTTT. Encoded protein: CASSQTDRVGTNTGELFF.

V gene TRBV28 combines with J gene TRBJ2-1; 9 bases are a match to TRBD1. Germline values: CDR1 MDHEN, CDR2 SYDVKM. The CDR3 covers 14 residues. V was pared by 7 bases and J by 7 bases, with 8 bases of the junction left unmatched. The CDR3 coding sequence is TGTGCCAGCACGCCCGGGACAGGGTGGAATGAGCAGTTCTTC. Protein: CASTPGTGWNEQFF. Full variable domain (rest looked up from reference TRBV28 and TRBJ2-1): DVKVTQSSRYLVKRTGEKVFLECVQDMDHENMFWYRQDPGLGLRLIYFSYDVKMKEKGDIPEGYSVSREKKERFSLILESASTNQTSMYLCASTPGTGWNEQFFGPGTRLTVL.

This clone was counted a single time. Compared with germline, one end of the junction differs, possibly owing to a read error. The V and J genes are TRBV2 and TRBJ2-6, with no clear D. This CDR3 spans 15 amino acids. CDR1 is SNHLY and CDR2 is FYNNEI in the germline V gene. The CDR3 nucleotides are TGTGCCAGCAGGGAAGCGAGGCCCGGGGCCAACGTCCTGACTTTC. Translated: CASREARPGANVLTF. The full variable domain, with the rest looked up from reference TRBV2 and TRBJ2-6, is EPEVTQTPSHQVTQMGQEVILRCVPISNHLYFYWYRQILGQKVEFLVSFYNNEISEKSEIFDDQFSVERPDGSNFTLKIRSTKLEDSAMYFCASREARPGANVLTFGAGSRLTVL.

The chain combines TRBV2 with TRBJ2-5; 12 bases match TRBD2. The V and J ends lost 7 bases and 4 bases, in that order; junction bases with no gene match: 7. Per germline, CDR1 SNHLY and CDR2 FYNNEI. This CDR3 is built from 15 residues. The CDR3, as DNA: TGTGCCAGCACCTCCGAGACTAGCGGGAGAGAGACCCAGTACTTC. Amino acids: CASTSETSGRETQYF. The variable domain in full, completed from reference TRBV2 and TRBJ2-5, reads EPEVTQTPSHQVTQMGQEVILRCVPISNHLYFYWYRQILGQKVEFLVSFYNNEISEKSEIFDDQFSVERPDGSNFTLKIRSTKLEDSAMYFCASTSETSGRETQYFGPGTRLLVL.

V gene TRBV6-1 combines with J gene TRBJ2-1; 8 bases are shared with TRBD2. The CDR3 runs to 15 residues. Trimming removed 5 bases from V and 8 bases from J; junction bases left unmatched: 11. Germline V CDR1 and CDR2: MNHNS, SASEGT. The CDR3 coding sequence is TGTGCCAGCAGTTCAGGTGGGGCGGGGGGTCATGAGCAGTTCTTC. It is translated as CASSSGGAGGHEQFF.

The rearrangement joins TRBV2 to TRBJ2-7, with TRBD2 identical over 10 bases. The CDR3 consists of 14 residues. Germline CDR1 reads SNHLY; CDR2 reads FYNNEI. V gave up 5 bases and J gave up 4 bases; unmatched junction bases: 5. The CDR3 DNA is TGTGCCAGCAGTCCCGGGACTAGCGTTTACGAGCAGTACTTC. It yields the protein CASSPGTSVYEQYF.

J is TRBJ2-5 and V is TRBV30, with a tentative D call TRBD2 (5 bases). Germline V gene lookup returns CDR1 GTSNPN and CDR2 SVGIG (reference sequence). This CDR3 contains 16 residues. Trimming removed 2 bases at V and 0 bases at J, with 16 bases between. The DNA for the CDR3 is TGTGCCTGGAGTCGGGGAGTTTGGCCATACCAAGAGACCCAGTACTTC. Translated: CAWSRGVWPYQETQYF.

The CDR3 nucleotides are TGCGCCAGCAGCCAACCTTGGACAAAGGGGCTGTTTTTT. Its translation: CASSQPWTKGLFF. V usage is TRBV4-1 and J usage is TRBJ1-4, with a possible D match to TRBD1 (5 bases). Germline CDR1 is MGHRA and CDR2 is YSYEKL. This CDR3 is built from 13 residues. Trimming took 2 bases from V and 14 from J, leaving 15 bases between them.

The chain combines TRBV9 with TRBJ2-1; 8 bases agree with TRBD1. The CDR3 length is 15 residues. CDR1 and CDR2 from the germline V gene are SGDLS and YYNGEE. With V trimmed by 4 bases and J by 0 bases, 3 bases remained unmatched. The CDR3 coding sequence is TGTGCCAGCAGCCTACAGGGGGACTCCTACAATGAGCAGTTCTTC. Translated, it gives CASSLQGDSYNEQFF.

The V and J genes are TRBV12-5 and TRBJ1-2; TRBD1 might be the D (5 bases). With 3 bases removed from V and 4 bases from J, the gap between germline ends came to 12 bases. The CDR3 extends over 14 amino acids. Germline CDR1 LGHNT, CDR2 FRNRAP. CDR3 loop: CASGFDTGVYGYTF. CDR3 DNA sequence: TGTGCTAGTGGTTTCGACACGGGGGTCTATGGCTACACCTTC. The whole variable domain, remainder taken from reference TRBV12-5 and TRBJ1-2, is DARVTQTPRHKVTEMGQEVTMRCQPILGHNTVFWYRQTMMQGLELLAYFRNRAPLDDSGMPKDRFSAEMPDATLATLKIQPSEPRDSAVYFCASGFDTGVYGYTFGSGTRLTVV.

This chain joins TRBV6-4 and TRBJ1-6, with 8 bases aligning to TRBD1. This CDR3 has 14 amino acids. CDR1 and CDR2 (germline): MRHNA, SNTAGT. The junction had 0 bases not matched to a gene; V was cut back by 3 bases and J by 5 bases. The CDR3 sequence: CASSEDRDNSPLHF. The CDR3 DNA sequence: TGTGCCAGCAGTGAGGACAGGGATAATTCACCCCTCCACTTT.

This chain links TRBV5-1 with TRBJ2-5, with 7 bases fitting TRBD2. V shed 2 bases and J 11 bases; nucleotides not matched to a gene: 12. The CDR3 loop spans 14 amino acids. Germline V CDR1 and CDR2: SGHRS, YFSETQ. This CDR3 is CASSFGGSTGEQYF. The CDR3 DNA sequence: TGCGCCAGCAGCTTTGGCGGGAGTACTGGAGAGCAGTACTTC.

This chain links TRBV27 with TRBJ2-7, with 11 nucleotides matching TRBD2. The germline V gene encodes CDR1 MNHEY and CDR2 SMNVEV (reference sequence). This CDR3 has 14 amino acids. Trimming removed 4 bases from V and 5 bases from J; junction bases left unmatched: 4. The DNA for the CDR3 is TGTGCCAGCAGTTGGACTAGCGGGCTCGACGAGCAGTACTTC. Protein product: CASSWTSGLDEQYF.

The V gene is TRBV27, the J gene TRBJ1-2; TRBD1 aligns across 7 bases. Germline lookup yields CDR1 MNHEY and CDR2 SMNVEV (reference sequence). V lost 0 bases and J lost 0; bases outside the gene matches: 1. The CDR3 length is 15 residues. In nucleotides, the CDR3 is TGTGCCAGCAGTTTATCGAGGGGGCCTAACTATGGCTACACCTTC. Encoded protein: CASSLSRGPNYGYTF.

This clone turned up a few times. This rearrangement joins TRBV6-5 to TRBJ1-3; D is undetermined. The germline V gene encodes CDR1 MNHEY and CDR2 SVGAGI. The CDR3 is 14 residues long. The V and J ends lost 4 bases and 3 bases respectively, with 10 bases between them. The CDR3 DNA sequence: TGTGCCAGCAGTTCAGGAGGCAATGGAAACACCATATATTTT. Amino acids: CASSSGGNGNTIYF.